One sample yielded the 32 T cell receptor beta chains listed below, sequenced in a study of CD8+CD57+ T cells in acquired aplastic anemia. TCR beta VDJ and CDR3 profiles were obtained from a genomic DNA template. In TCRdb, the reads were re-called with MiXCR into one record per CDR3 protein. In the table there are around 180,000 distinct CDR3 sequences, approximately 60% of which are singletons. The sample was sorted CD4+, CD8+, or CD8+CD57+ T cells (not recorded which) from PBMCs. The source is a human donor in good health.

The chain combines TRBV10-3 with TRBJ2-7; D call uncertain. This CDR3 region has 13 residues. Trimming removed 2 bases from V and 0 bases from J, with 5 bases in between. CDR1 is ENHRY, CDR2 SYGVKD, per germline. This CDR3 reads CAISEPPSYEQYF. The CDR3 nucleotides are TGTGCCATCAGTGAGCCGCCCTCCTACGAGCAGTACTTC.

The V and J genes are TRBV6-4 and TRBJ1-6, with D unresolved. V gave up 0 bases and J gave up 10 bases, with 7 bases separating them. There are 13 residues in the CDR3. From germline, CDR1 is MRHNA and CDR2 SNTAGT. CDR3 sequence reads: CASSDSFMSPLHF. CDR3 nucleotides: TGTGCCAGCAGTGACTCATTTATGTCACCCCTCCACTTT.

The rearrangement uses TRBV4-2 and TRBJ2-7, with D possibly TRBD2 on 6 matching bases. The V end lost 0 bases, the J end lost 7 bases, and 10 bases lay between the germline ends. Germline lookup yields CDR1 LGHNA and CDR2 YNFKEQ. The CDR3 is 13 residues long. CDR3 DNA: TGTGCCAGCAGCCAAGAGGCGGGGCGGGAGCAGTACTTC. This sequence encodes CASSQEAGREQYF.

J is TRBJ2-1 and V is TRBV7-7; 10 bases match TRBD1. V gave up 5 bases and J gave up 7 bases; unmatched junction bases: 8. Germline CDR1 reads SSHAT; CDR2 reads FNYEAQ (reference sequence). This CDR3 comprises 15 residues. This CDR3 is CASSTRQGAWNEQFF. The DNA for the CDR3 is TGTGCCAGCAGCACCCGACAGGGGGCATGGAATGAGCAGTTCTTC. Drawing the rest from reference TRBV7-7 and TRBJ2-1, the complete variable domain is GAGVSQSPRYKVTKRGQDVTLRCDPISSHATLYWYQQALGQGPEFLTYFNYEAQPDKSGLPSDRFSAERPEGSISTLTIQRTEQRDSAMYRCASSTRQGAWNEQFFGPGTRLTVL.

This chain uses TRBV6-2 or TRBV6-3 with TRBJ2-1; the match to TRBD1 covers 10 bases. Germline assignment: CDR1 MNHEY and CDR2 SVGEGT. The CDR3 length is 15 residues. The J segment lost 9 bases and the V segment lost 0 bases, leaving 5 bases of the junction unmatched. The CDR3 protein is CASSYSGTGVGEQFF. CDR3 in DNA: TGTGCCAGCAGTTACTCCGGGACAGGGGTTGGTGAGCAGTTCTTC.

In its sample, this clonotype was seen a few times. V usage is TRBV25-1 and J usage is TRBJ2-7, with unresolved D. The V gene lost 1 base and the J gene lost 1 base, with 8 bases spanning the gap. This CDR3 spans 14 amino acids. Germline CDR1 MGHDK, CDR2 SYGVNS. The DNA of the CDR3 is TGTGCCAGCAGTGAATCAAGGAGTTCCTACGAGCAGTACTTC. Residues: CASSESRSSYEQYF.

This chain joins TRBV2 and TRBJ2-7; no reliable D call. This CDR3 region has 14 residues. Germline V gene lookup returns CDR1 SNHLY and CDR2 FYNNEI. V shed 3 bases and J shed 0 bases, with 9 bases lying between them. CDR3 amino acids: CASSDGRISYEQYF. The CDR3 DNA sequence: TGTGCCAGCAGTGACGGACGCATCTCCTACGAGCAGTACTTC.

This clonotype has a handful of counts. The chain links TRBV7-9 to TRBJ2-3; D perhaps matches TRBD1 (6 bases). The V gene lost 1 base and the J gene lost 3 bases, with 11 bases spanning the gap. Germline lookup yields CDR1 SEHNR and CDR2 FQNEAQ (reference sequence). CDR3 size: 15 residues. CDR3 in amino acids: CASSLVGTPTDTQYF. Written as DNA, the CDR3 is TGTGCCAGCAGCTTAGTAGGGACACCGACAGATACGCAGTATTTT.

This clonotype appeared a few times. This chain uses TRBV20-1 with TRBJ1-6; 7 bases map to TRBD1. Trimming cost V 0 bases and J 8 bases; bases outside gene matches: 13. The CDR3 has 17 residues. Germline V gene data show CDR1 as DFQATT and CDR2 as SNEGSKA (reference sequence). For the CDR3, the DNA is TGCAGTGCTAGAGAAAGAGGGGCAGGGACAGTACATTCACCCCTCCACTTT. It is translated as CSARERGAGTVHSPLHF.

In its sample, this clonotype was seen many times. The genes are TRBV11-2 and TRBJ2-3, with 8 bases that match TRBD2. CDR1 and CDR2 from the germline V gene are SGHAT and FQNNGV. V lost 1 base and J lost 5; bases outside the gene matches: 5. This CDR3 contains 15 residues. CDR3 nucleotides: TGTGCCAGCAGCTTAGCCGGGAGGGCCGTAGATACGCAGTATTTT. The encoded protein is CASSLAGRAVDTQYF.

The genes are TRBV7-6 and TRBJ1-1, with D perhaps matching TRBD1 (5 bases). Trimming cost V 4 bases and J 1 base, with 16 bases left between them. The germline gives CDR1 SGHVS, CDR2 FNYEAQ. The CDR3 runs 16 residues. The CDR3 region is CASSSSGTTENTEAFF. CDR3 DNA: TGTGCCAGCAGCTCATCCGGGACCACCGAGAACACTGAAGCTTTCTTT.

Concerning this clonotype itself: The junction and the germline gene differ at one end; a read error may be behind it. CDR3 nucleotide sequence: TGTGCCAGCAGTTTAGTATGGGGAGCCTCCTACAATGAGCAGTTCTTC. Encoded protein: CASSLVWGASYNEQFF. The chain joins TRBV24-1 to TRBJ2-1, with a weak D call TRBD2 (5 bases). The CDR3 has 16 residues. The germline V gene encodes CDR1 KGHDR and CDR2 SFDVKD.

The chain is built from TRBV20-1 and TRBJ2-7, with TRBD1 matching 8 bases. The junction had 5 bases not matched to a gene; V was cut back by 2 bases and J by 5 bases. Looked up from germline, CDR1 is DFQATT and CDR2 is SNEGSKA (reference sequence). The CDR3 loop spans 13 amino acids. Here the CDR3 reads CSARRTGFDEQYF. The DNA for the CDR3 is TGCAGTGCTAGAAGGACAGGGTTCGACGAGCAGTACTTC.

The V call is TRBV20-1, the J call TRBJ1-1, with 9 nucleotides matching TRBD1. The V and J ends lost 1 base and 7 bases, in that order; junction bases with no gene match: 7. The CDR3 totals 14 residues. CDR1 and CDR2 from the germline V gene are DFQATT and SNEGSKA (reference sequence). Here the CDR3 reads CSARARGQGFEAFF. Here the CDR3 DNA reads TGCAGTGCTAGAGCTAGGGGACAGGGATTTGAAGCTTTCTTT.

This clonotype was seen repeatedly, ten times or more. The chain joins TRBV6-6 to TRBJ2-5, with 7 bases aligning to TRBD1. V lost 8 bases and J lost 1; bases outside the gene matches: 7. The CDR3 sequence is 14 residues long. Germline CDR1 and CDR2: MNHNY and SVGAGI (reference sequence). Here the CDR3 DNA reads TGTGCCAGCGAAAAAGGGGGCAGCCAAGAGACCCAGTACTTC. Protein: CASEKGGSQETQYF.

The rearrangement joins TRBV5-1 to TRBJ1-2; TRBD1 matches 9 bases. The germline gives CDR1 SGHRS, CDR2 YFSETQ. J was trimmed by 8 bases and V by 4 bases; bases with no gene match: 9. This CDR3 contains 14 residues. The DNA of the CDR3 is TGCGCCAGCAGCCCAGGACAGGGGATGGCAGGCTACACCTTC. It translates to CASSPGQGMAGYTF.

V usage is TRBV7-9 and J usage is TRBJ1-1, with D possibly being TRBD1 (5 bases). Trimming took off 6 bases at V and 3 bases at J, with 17 bases between the two ends. This CDR3 has 15 residues. The germline gives CDR1 SEHNR, CDR2 FQNEAQ (reference sequence). CDR3 in amino acids: CASRSPQGRDTEAFF. CDR3 DNA sequence: TGTGCCAGCAGATCACCCCAGGGACGGGACACTGAAGCTTTCTTT.

This clonotype was detected many times. The chain's CDR3 is CASSFLPIRTSGRAELFF. The CDR3 nucleotides read TGCGCCAGCAGCTTCTTACCGATCCGGACTAGCGGGAGGGCGGAGCTGTTTTTT. The chain uses TRBV5-1 and TRBJ2-2, with 15 bases identical to TRBD2. The V and J ends lost 2 bases and 10 bases, in that order; junction bases with no gene match: 12. Germline V CDR1 and CDR2: SGHRS, YFSETQ. This CDR3 is 18 amino acids long.

This clonotype was recorded many times. The chain joins TRBV10-1 to TRBJ2-7; 7 bases agree with TRBD1. The CDR3 runs to 17 residues. The germline gives CDR1 WNHNN, CDR2 SYGVQD (reference sequence). Trimming took 9 bases from V and 0 from J; bases not matched to a gene: 17. The CDR3 region is CARPNKWQGDFSYEQYF. The CDR3 DNA reads as TGCGCCAGACCGAATAAGTGGCAGGGGGATTTCTCCTACGAGCAGTACTTC.

The chain has TRBV24-1 and TRBJ2-7, with 7 bases matching TRBD1. The CDR3 spans 13 residues. In germline, CDR1 is KGHDR, CDR2 SFDVKD. V trimming: 9 bases; J trimming: 6 bases; junction bases outside the gene matches: 10. CDR3 region: CATLQGFQSEQYF. CDR3 in DNA: TGTGCCACCTTACAGGGGTTTCAGAGCGAGCAGTACTTC.

J is TRBJ1-3 and V is TRBV2, with a weak D call TRBD1 (5 bases). Germline lookup yields CDR1 SNHLY and CDR2 FYNNEI. The CDR3 length is 16 residues. Trimming took 6 bases from V and 4 from J, leaving 19 bases between them. CDR3 region: CASSFSTGAQGNTIYF. The CDR3 bases are TGTGCCAGCAGCTTCTCAACCGGGGCTCAAGGAAACACCATATATTTT. Drawing the rest from reference TRBV2 and TRBJ1-3, the complete variable domain is EPEVTQTPSHQVTQMGQEVILRCVPISNHLYFYWYRQILGQKVEFLVSFYNNEISEKSEIFDDQFSVERPDGSNFTLKIRSTKLEDSAMYFCASSFSTGAQGNTIYFGEGSWLTVV.

This clonotype was picked up a small number of times. This may stem from a read error, because a much larger clone lies one nucleotide away. V usage is TRBV12-5 and J usage is TRBJ1-1; D uncertain. The germline V gene encodes CDR1 LGHNT and CDR2 FRNRAP. The CDR3 extends over 12 amino acids. The chain's CDR3 is CASGQWSTKAFF. The CDR3 DNA is TGTGCTAGTGGACAGTGGAGCACTAAAGCTTTCTTT. Full variable domain (rest looked up from reference TRBV12-5 and TRBJ1-1): DARVTQTPRHKVTEMGQEVTMRCQPILGHNTVFWYRQTMMQGLELLAYFRNRAPLDDSGMPKDRFSAEMPDATLATLKIQPSEPRDSAVYFCASGQWSTKAFFGQGTRLTVV.

This chain uses TRBV7-6 with TRBJ2-1, with 8 bases aligning to TRBD2. Germline lookup yields CDR1 SGHVS and CDR2 FNYEAQ. The V and J ends lost 6 bases and 15 bases, in that order; junction bases with no gene match: 7. The CDR3 totals 11 residues. CDR3 DNA: TGTGCCAGCAGTCCCTTAGCGGGGCCGTTCTTC. Translated, it gives CASSPLAGPFF.

The gene calls are TRBV7-8 and TRBJ1-2, with TRBD1 matching over 8 bases. The CDR3 is 18 residues long. V lost 5 bases and J lost 5; bases outside the gene matches: 19. Germline V gene sequence: CDR1 SGHVS, CDR2 FQNEAQ. The CDR3 is CASSPRTGKPPQQYGYTF. The CDR3 DNA follows: TGTGCCAGCAGCCCCCGGACAGGGAAACCCCCCCAACAGTATGGCTACACCTTC.

This clonotype was counted between two and nine times. The V and J genes are TRBV12-3 or TRBV12-4 and TRBJ1-1; 9 nucleotides align to TRBD1. After removal of 6 bases from V and 3 bases from J, the junction contained 8 bases not matched to a gene. The CDR3 spans 15 residues. This chain's CDR3 is CASSQVQGADTEAFF. The CDR3 bases are TGTGCCAGCAGCCAAGTACAGGGGGCGGACACTGAAGCTTTCTTT.

V usage is TRBV11-3 and J usage is TRBJ2-7, with D possibly matching TRBD1 (6 bases). From germline, CDR1 is SGHNT and CDR2 YENEEA. V was shortened by 4 bases and J by 4 bases, with 14 bases between the two germline ends. The CDR3 consists of 14 residues. The CDR3 nucleotides read TGTGCCAGCAGCTCCGCTGGGGGCCTGTACGAGCAGTACTTC. Protein product: CASSSAGGLYEQYF.

V usage is TRBV7-9 and J usage is TRBJ2-5; no definite D call. The CDR3 is 9 residues long. V was pared by 10 bases and J by 5 bases, with 5 bases between. The germline V gene has CDR1 SEHNR and CDR2 FQNEAQ (reference sequence). In DNA form, the CDR3 reads TGTGCCACCCGGGAGACCCAGTACTTC. Amino acid sequence: CATRETQYF.

The CDR3 loop reads CASSHYQREQYF. CDR3 nucleotide sequence: TGTGCCAGCAGCCATTATCAACGCGAGCAGTACTTC. The rearrangement joins TRBV7-2 to TRBJ2-7; D not resolved. The V end lost 5 bases, the J end lost 6 bases, and 11 bases lay between the germline ends. The germline gives CDR1 SGHTA, CDR2 FQGNSA. There are 12 residues in the CDR3.

This CDR3 reads CASSQQMGVTYEQYF. As DNA, the CDR3 is TGTGCCAGCAGTCAGCAGATGGGGGTTACCTACGAGCAGTACTTC. The chain carries TRBV2 and TRBJ2-7; D may match TRBD1 or TRBD2 (5 bases each). The CDR3 loop spans 15 amino acids. Germline assignment: CDR1 SNHLY and CDR2 FYNNEI. V was cut by 5 bases and J by 2 bases, with 16 bases left in between.

This clonotype was seen only once. The V and J genes are TRBV25-1 and TRBJ2-3; 12 nucleotides line up with TRBD2. The CDR3 is made up of 17 amino acids. V lost 1 base to trimming and J lost 0 bases; unmatched junction nucleotides: 2. In germline, CDR1 is MGHDK, CDR2 SYGVNS. The CDR3 protein is CASSEWGTSGSTDTQYF. In nucleotides, the CDR3 is TGTGCCAGCAGTGAATGGGGGACTAGCGGGAGCACAGATACGCAGTATTTT.

This clonotype was observed at least ten times. The rearrangement uses TRBV7-9 and TRBJ2-2; 12 positions match TRBD2. The CDR3 runs to 18 residues. CDR1 and CDR2 (germline): SEHNR, FQNEAQ (reference sequence). Trimming at V came to 7 bases and at J to 1 base, leaving 10 bases not matched to a gene. The CDR3 DNA follows: TGTGCCAGCAACTTGGGACTAGCGGGTTTGCTGAACACCGGGGAGCTGTTTTTT. This sequence encodes CASNLGLAGLLNTGELFF.

This clonotype came up many times. This chain uses TRBV20-1 with TRBJ2-3, with TRBD1 identical over 10 bases. J gave up 2 bases and V 5 bases, and 7 bases lay outside the gene matches. The CDR3 runs 15 residues. Germline V gene data show CDR1 as DFQATT and CDR2 as SNEGSKA (reference sequence). CDR3 nucleotides: TGCAGTGCTCTCCCCGGGACAGGGGACACAGATACGCAGTATTTT. This sequence encodes CSALPGTGDTDTQYF.